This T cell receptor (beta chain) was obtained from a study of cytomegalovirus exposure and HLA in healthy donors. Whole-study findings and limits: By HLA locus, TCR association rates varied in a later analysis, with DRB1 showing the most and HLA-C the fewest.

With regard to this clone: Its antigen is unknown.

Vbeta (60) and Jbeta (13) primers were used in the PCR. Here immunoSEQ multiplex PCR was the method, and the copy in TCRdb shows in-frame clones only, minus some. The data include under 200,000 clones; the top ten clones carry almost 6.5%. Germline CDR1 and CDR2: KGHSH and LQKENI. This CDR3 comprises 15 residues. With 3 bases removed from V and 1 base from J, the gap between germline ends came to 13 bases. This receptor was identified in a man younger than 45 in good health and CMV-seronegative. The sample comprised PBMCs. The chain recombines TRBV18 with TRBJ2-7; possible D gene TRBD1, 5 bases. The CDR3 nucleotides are TGTGCCAGCTCACCTGGGCAGGGTGGTTCCTACGAGCAGTACTTC. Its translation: CASSPGQGGSYEQYF.